This T cell receptor (beta chain) was sequenced in a study of CXCR3-negative and CXCR3-positive naive CD8 T cells. This CDR3 region has 12 residues. CDR1 and CDR2 (germline): MNHEY, SMNVEV (reference sequence). Researchers reported sorting every CD8+ T cell subset in triplicate, 300,000 cells per sort. Points from the study as a whole: Fresh PBMCs went into most assays, and CXCR3 expression partly declined after cryopreservation. Whereas both naive subsets had comparably high diversity, memory CD8+ cells had much lower diversity. Comparison of naive cells showed more hydrophobic TRB CDR3s in CXCR3-positive than in CXCR3-negative naive cells. The naive subsets expressed comparable surface CD5, and the authors inferred TCR strength from TRB CDR3 properties.

Notes on this clonotype: Its antigen is unidentified.

The study made its TRB cDNA libraries by 5' RACE, adding UMI labels. TCRdb re-analyzed the 5' RACE reads; it lists each CDR3 protein once, without DNA. The sample has 75,000 to 100,000 distinct CDR3 sequences; the top ten hold nearly 0.85%. The sequenced sample was naive CXCR3+ CD8+ T cells from blood. Subset: CD45RO-CCR7+CD27+CD95- naive CD8+ T cells expressing CXCR3 (TNR3+). The source of this sequence is a human donor in good health. Some clones in this sample may be carry-over from other donors' samples. The V call is TRBV27, the J call TRBJ1-1; no DNA is available, so the TRBD1 call from TCRdb remains unchecked. This chain's CDR3 is CASSLTGVATFF.